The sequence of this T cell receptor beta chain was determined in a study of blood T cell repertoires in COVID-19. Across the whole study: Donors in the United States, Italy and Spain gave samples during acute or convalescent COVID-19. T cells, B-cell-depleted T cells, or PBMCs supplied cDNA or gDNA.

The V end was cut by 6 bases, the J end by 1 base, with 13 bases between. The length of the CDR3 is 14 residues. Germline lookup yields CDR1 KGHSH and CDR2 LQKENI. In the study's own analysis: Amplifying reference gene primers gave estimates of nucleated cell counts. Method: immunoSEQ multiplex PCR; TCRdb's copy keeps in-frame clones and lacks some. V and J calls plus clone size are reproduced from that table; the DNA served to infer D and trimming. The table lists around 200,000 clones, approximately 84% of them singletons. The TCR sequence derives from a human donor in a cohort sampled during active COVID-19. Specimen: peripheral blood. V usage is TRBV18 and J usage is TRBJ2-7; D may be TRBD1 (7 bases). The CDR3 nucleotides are TGTGCCAGCTCGGAGGGACAGAGGTCCTACGAGCAGTACTTC. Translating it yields CASSEGQRSYEQYF.